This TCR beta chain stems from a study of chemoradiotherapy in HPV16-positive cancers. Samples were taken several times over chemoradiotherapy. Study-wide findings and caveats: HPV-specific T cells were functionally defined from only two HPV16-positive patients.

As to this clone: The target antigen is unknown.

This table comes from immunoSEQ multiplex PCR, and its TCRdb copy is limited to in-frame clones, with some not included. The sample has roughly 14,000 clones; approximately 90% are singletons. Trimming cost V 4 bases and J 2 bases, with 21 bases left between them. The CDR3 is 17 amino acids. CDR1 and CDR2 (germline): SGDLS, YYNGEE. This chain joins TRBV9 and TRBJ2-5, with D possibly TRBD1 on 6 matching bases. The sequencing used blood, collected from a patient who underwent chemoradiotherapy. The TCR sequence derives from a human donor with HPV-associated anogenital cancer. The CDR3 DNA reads TGTGCCAGCAGCCCACGAGCCTTTTTAGACAGGCAAGAGACCCAGTACTTC. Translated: CASSPRAFLDRQETQYF.